A selection of T cell receptor beta chains follows, all from one sample in a study of Tregs in tolerant kidney transplant recipients. Clones were sequenced by immunoSEQ multiplex PCR, and TCRdb holds only the in-frame ones, with some missing. Here the sample spans 240,000 or so clones, roughly 80% being singletons. Material for sequencing was CD4+ T cells from blood. The origin of the receptors is a human donor in good health. Both conserved end residues are part of each CDR3. The D gene is left open where the match is weak.

CDR3aa: CASSVNQGGDTEAFF
d_gene: NA
j_gene: TRBJ1-1
v_gene: TRBV7-2

CDR3aa: CAWIRPSTDTQYF
d_gene: NA
j_gene: TRBJ2-3
v_gene: TRBV30

CDR3aa: CASSVTVNYGYTF
d_gene: NA
j_gene: TRBJ1-2
v_gene: TRBV5-4

CDR3aa: CASSLGASGRAGGDTQYF
d_gene: TRBD2
j_gene: TRBJ2-3
v_gene: TRBV5-1

CDR3aa: CASSLRTGGSTDTQYF
d_gene: TRBD1
j_gene: TRBJ2-3
v_gene: TRBV5-1

CDR3aa: CASSERGSSYNEQFF
d_gene: NA
j_gene: TRBJ2-1
v_gene: TRBV2

CDR3aa: CATSRARNSYEQYF
d_gene: NA
j_gene: TRBJ2-7
v_gene: TRBV15

CDR3aa: CASSFTGESYEQYF
d_gene: TRBD1
j_gene: TRBJ2-7
v_gene: TRBV7-9

CDR3aa: CASSDRGTGYGYTF
d_gene: TRBD1
j_gene: TRBJ1-2
v_gene: TRBV2

CDR3aa: CASSLGGPSSYNEQFF
d_gene: NA
j_gene: TRBJ2-1
v_gene: TRBV7-7

CDR3aa: CASSLDRGRDTQYF
d_gene: TRBD1
j_gene: TRBJ2-3
v_gene: TRBV5-1

CDR3aa: CASSQDRYQYF
d_gene: NA
j_gene: TRBJ2-4
v_gene: TRBV4-1

CDR3aa: CASSLIPSGGRNTGELFF
d_gene: TRBD2
j_gene: TRBJ2-2
v_gene: TRBV7-3

CDR3aa: CASKMGQDTEAFF
d_gene: TRBD1
j_gene: TRBJ1-1
v_gene: TRBV6-6

CDR3aa: CASSYGWGDTEAFF
d_gene: NA
j_gene: TRBJ1-1
v_gene: TRBV6-5

CDR3aa: CASSLAWGYEQYF
d_gene: NA
j_gene: TRBJ2-7
v_gene: TRBV7-3

CDR3aa: CASSLVAGPNQPQHF
d_gene: NA
j_gene: TRBJ1-5
v_gene: TRBV5-1

CDR3aa: CASSLSGATNEKLFF
d_gene: NA
j_gene: TRBJ1-4
v_gene: TRBV5-4

CDR3aa: CASSLSHTTGELFF
d_gene: NA
j_gene: TRBJ2-2
v_gene: TRBV7-8

CDR3aa: CASQGLHSNQPQHF
d_gene: NA
j_gene: TRBJ1-5
v_gene: TRBV11-3

CDR3aa: CASLTGPQRLAGGPTDTQYF
d_gene: TRBD2
j_gene: TRBJ2-3
v_gene: TRBV9

CDR3aa: CASSYGHWGNYGYTF
d_gene: NA
j_gene: TRBJ1-2
v_gene: TRBV6-5

CDR3aa: CASSYRPQGKYEQYF
d_gene: NA
j_gene: TRBJ2-7
v_gene: TRBV6-5

CDR3aa: CASSPDRVGETQYF
d_gene: TRBD1
j_gene: TRBJ2-5
v_gene: TRBV5-1

CDR3aa: CASSPSGTGGWEQYF
d_gene: TRBD1
j_gene: TRBJ2-7
v_gene: TRBV7-2

CDR3aa: CASSQPPGREQFF
d_gene: NA
j_gene: TRBJ2-1
v_gene: TRBV7-8

CDR3aa: CASSPGGSDSGANVLTF
d_gene: TRBD1
j_gene: TRBJ2-6
v_gene: TRBV2

CDR3aa: CASSRTGGSQPQHF
d_gene: TRBD1
j_gene: TRBJ1-5
v_gene: TRBV5-1